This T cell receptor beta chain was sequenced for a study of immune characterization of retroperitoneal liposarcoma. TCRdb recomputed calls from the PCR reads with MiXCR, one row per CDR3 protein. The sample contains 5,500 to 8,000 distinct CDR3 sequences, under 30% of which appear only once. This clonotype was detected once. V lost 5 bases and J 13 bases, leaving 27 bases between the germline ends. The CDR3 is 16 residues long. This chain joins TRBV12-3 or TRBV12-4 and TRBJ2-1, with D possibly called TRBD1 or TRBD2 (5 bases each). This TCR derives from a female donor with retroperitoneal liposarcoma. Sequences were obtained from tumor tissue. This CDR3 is CASSLPTGPGGETQFF. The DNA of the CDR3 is TGTGCCAGCAGTCTCCCGACGGGACCCGGTGGAGAGACCCAGTTCTTC.